The source of this T cell receptor beta chain is a study of cytomegalovirus exposure and HLA in healthy donors. Only in-frame clones appear in the TCRdb table, and some are missing; sequencing was by immunoSEQ multiplex PCR. The sample lists 100,000 to 150,000 clones, 75% to 90% occurring once. This CDR3 contains 14 residues. Germline-derived CDR1 and CDR2 are LGHNT and FRNRAP. V shed 5 bases and J shed 6 bases, with 15 bases lying between them. About this clone itself: Its antigen is unknown.

Study-wide results and limits: Cytomegalovirus status, reportedly, was diagnosed with high specificity and sensitivity by the classifier.

The V gene is TRBV12-5, the J gene TRBJ2-3; weak D call: TRBD2 (5 bases). Input material: PBMCs. The clonotype originates from a woman between 18 and 29 years old in good health and CMV-seronegative. CDR3 region: CASGPGLATDTQYF. The CDR3 DNA is TGTGCTAGTGGTCCCGGACTTGCAACGGATACGCAGTATTTT.